This is a list of T cell receptor beta chains from one sample in a study of T cell responses to AZD1222 COVID-19 vaccine. Produced via immunoSEQ multiplex PCR; TCRdb's table is partial and in-frame only. Counted here are roughly 120,000 clones, approximately 89% occurring once; the ten biggest clones make up around 4.4%. The sample in question was peripheral blood, obtained 28 days after the second AZD1222 dose. These receptors were obtained from an adult who received the AZD1222 COVID-19 vaccine. Both conserved end residues are part of each CDR3.

TRBV10-1	TRBJ2-3	CASSDPDSRGDDTQYF
TRBV6-2/TRBV6-3	TRBJ1-2	CASSYSTRNYGYTF
TRBV21-1	TRBJ1-1	CASSNRTRGHSLNTEAFF
TRBV2	TRBJ2-7	CASSEIPGSMRAYEQYF
TRBV19	TRBJ1-3	CASTVSGGSGNTIYF
TRBV7-2	TRBJ1-2	CASSLSGGDVANYGYTF
TRBV5-1	TRBJ1-4	CASTLATNEKLFF
TRBV24-1	TRBJ1-3	CATSEGTGNTIYF
TRBV9	TRBJ1-1	CASSVLDSLNTEAFF
TRBV7-8	TRBJ1-1	CASSSQGLNTEAFF
TRBV15	TRBJ1-1	CATSRRGADTEAFF
TRBV18	TRBJ1-4	CASSPGTVGEKLFF
TRBV5-4	TRBJ1-2	CASSSGHGYTF
TRBV30	TRBJ2-5	CAWIRDAGETQYF
TRBV2	TRBJ2-3	CASREGTQYF
TRBV14	TRBJ1-3	CASSPPGTGPGNTIYF
TRBV7-2	TRBJ2-7	CASSPGGLSYEQYF
TRBV2	TRBJ1-2	CASSLEANYGYTF
TRBV7-9	TRBJ2-7	CASSLGPGYEQYF
TRBV6-1	TRBJ1-6	CASSESGSGTSYNSPLHF
TRBV7-6	TRBJ1-1	CASSRNQPGDGTEAFF
TRBV30	TRBJ2-6	CAWSVRATRSGANVLTF
TRBV6-2/TRBV6-3	TRBJ2-3	CASSWTGSTDTQYF
TRBV6-5	TRBJ1-6	CASRGFGSPLHF
TRBV4-3	TRBJ1-2	CASSQALTGLGAYGYTF
TRBV7-3	TRBJ2-3	CASSLMPSSTDTQYF
TRBV7-3	TRBJ1-6	CASSLGGYSNSPLHF
TRBV6-5	TRBJ1-5	CASSYSTGANQPQHF
TRBV16	TRBJ2-2	CASGLNPGELFF
TRBV24-1	TRBJ2-1	CATSESTGFKLGEQFF
TRBV29-1	TRBJ2-5	CSVAGTPEETQYF
TRBV4-3	TRBJ1-1	CASSQGWGPMNTEAFF
TRBV20-1	TRBJ1-1	CSASRGDRGRVEAFF
TRBV5-1	TRBJ2-5	CASSPRDNLETQYF
TRBV5-4	TRBJ1-5	CASSLDRNQPQHF
TRBV4-3	TRBJ2-1	CASSQMGQESYNEQFF
TRBV24-1	TRBJ2-2	CATSGETGGFTGELFF
TRBV18	TRBJ2-5	CASSPPALGETQYF
TRBV7-2	TRBJ1-2	CASSLLGQVYGYTF
TRBV6-1	TRBJ2-1	CASSVRGSSSYNEQFF
TRBV14	TRBJ1-1	CASSRASASLAFF
TRBV5-5	TRBJ1-4	CASSLAEPVFNEKLFF
TRBV10-2	TRBJ1-5	CASSESGGRKPQHF
TRBV4-3	TRBJ2-2	CASSPYLTGAGELFF
TRBV28	TRBJ1-1	CASSLTRGSLTEAFF
TRBV6-2/TRBV6-3	TRBJ2-5	CASSHLKRGGHRETQYF
TRBV5-1	TRBJ2-7	CASSLRLDRPYEQYF
TRBV7-3	TRBJ1-1	CASSSGPSSTEAFF
TRBV5-6	TRBJ1-1	CASSPYRGWNTEAFF
TRBV6-2/TRBV6-3	TRBJ2-2	CASSLGQFTGELFF